This TCR beta chain was observed in a study of shared clonotypes between healthy human individuals. Findings of the study overall: The study sampled only blood, and tissue repertoires likely differ.

Comment on this clone: Its matching antigen is unknown.

The assay was carried out at the deep level. The protocol was immunoSEQ multiplex PCR, while the TCRdb copy is restricted to in-frame clones and leaves out a portion. Of about 700,000 clones listed, roughly 70% were seen once; the top ten hold approximately 1.7%. The V end lost 2 bases, the J end lost 2 bases, and 10 bases lay between the germline ends. The CDR3 runs to 14 residues. Germline V CDR1 and CDR2: LNHDA, SQIVND (reference sequence). The J gene is TRBJ2-7, the V gene TRBV19; D possibly corresponds to TRBD1 (6 bases). The TCR originated in a woman between 25 and 40 years old in good health. Sequencing used memory CD4+ T cells sorted from blood. The subset is: CD45RA-negative fraction. The CDR3 sequence is CASSIWAGAYEQYF. Here the CDR3 DNA reads TGTGCCAGTAGTATATGGGCAGGGGCCTACGAGCAGTACTTC.